Listed here are 3 T cell receptor beta chains from one sample, sequenced in a study of blood T cell repertoires in COVID-19. Some clones are missing from TCRdb's copy, which holds only in-frame ones; the method was immunoSEQ multiplex PCR. The sample holds tens of thousands of clones; 80% to 95% are singletons and the top ten take more than 15%. Sequencing was performed on peripheral blood. The source of these receptors is a man older than 75 with acute or convalescent COVID-19.

The chain is built from TRBV30 and TRBJ2-2; D might be TRBD1 (6 bases). The CDR3 extends over 13 amino acids. The ends were cut back, 0 bases at V and 7 bases at J, with 9 bases in the middle. From germline, CDR1 is GTSNPN and CDR2 SVGIG (reference sequence). Here the CDR3 DNA reads TGTGCCTGGAGTGTACAGGGAAACGGGGAGCTGTTTTTT. Translated: CAWSVQGNGELFF.

The J gene is TRBJ2-3, the V gene TRBV10-1, with D tentatively TRBD1 (5 bases). The length of the CDR3 is 15 residues. The germline CDR1 and CDR2 sequences are WNHNN and SYGVQD (reference sequence). The germline V and J ends were trimmed by 0 bases and 1 base, with 8 bases remaining between them. CDR3 amino acids: CASSESQGRTDTQYF. The CDR3 coding sequence is TGCGCCAGCAGTGAGTCCCAGGGCCGCACAGATACGCAGTATTTT.

The chain is built from TRBV6-6 and TRBJ2-5, with 9 positions matching TRBD1. This CDR3 is 14 amino acids long. Germline lookup yields CDR1 MNHNY and CDR2 SVGAGI (reference sequence). J was trimmed by 2 bases and V by 7 bases; bases with no gene match: 5. The CDR3 loop reads CASTRTGAQETQYF. CDR3 in DNA: TGTGCCAGCACCCGGACAGGGGCACAAGAGACCCAGTACTTC.